The table lists the clone carrying this T cell receptor beta chain with a few counts. This CDR3 is built from 12 residues. CDR1 is SNHLY and CDR2 is FYNNEI in the germline V gene. V gave up 6 bases and J gave up 3 bases, with 8 bases separating them. This sample stems from a study of blood T cell repertoires in COVID-19. As for the study in general: The samples span acute and convalescent COVID-19 from the United States, Italy and Spain. From T cells, B-cell-depleted T cells, or PBMCs came the material, which was cDNA or gDNA.

Per the original methods: For nucleated cells, counts were estimated from reference gene primer amplification. Method: immunoSEQ multiplex PCR; TCRdb's copy keeps in-frame clones and lacks some. For V, J and clone size, that table is used; D and trimming come from the DNA. The sample contains about 60,000 clones, 76% of which appear only once. Material for sequencing was peripheral blood. The TCR comes from a woman of 80 years or more with acute or convalescent COVID-19. This chain joins TRBV2 and TRBJ1-1; no definite D call. CDR3 loop: CASRADYTEAFF. In DNA form, the CDR3 reads TGTGCCAGCAGGGCAGACTACACTGAAGCTTTCTTT.